These 15 T cell receptor beta chains were all obtained from the same sample, sequenced in a study of early T cells in non-severe SARS-CoV-2 infection. TCRdb called the 5' RACE reads again in MiXCR, with one record for every CDR3 protein. The data show roughly 50,000 distinct CDR3 sequences, just over 8% seen once. The sample taken for sequencing was whole blood. These receptors were obtained from an adult who was a healthcare worker with PCR-confirmed SARS-CoV-2 infection or an uninfected control (not recorded which).

This chain links TRBV7-3 with TRBJ2-3; tentative D call: TRBD2 (5 bases). Deletions cut 5 bases from V and 9 bases from J, with 12 bases between. There are 12 residues in the CDR3. The V gene's germline CDR1 is SGHTA and CDR2 FQGTGA. The CDR3 loop is CASSAGLETQYF. The CDR3 DNA reads as TGTGCCAGCAGCGCAGGACTGGAAACGCAGTATTTT.

The chain joins TRBV3-1 to TRBJ1-4; D might be TRBD1 (5 bases). The CDR3 is made up of 14 amino acids. V was cut by 4 bases and J by 5 bases, with 11 bases left in between. CDR1 is LGHDT, CDR2 YNNKEL, per germline (reference sequence). The CDR3 reads CASSLRQTNEKLFF. DNA for the CDR3: TGTGCCAGCAGCCTCCGACAGACCAATGAAAAACTGTTTTTT. The variable domain in full, completed from reference TRBV3-1 and TRBJ1-4, reads DTAVSQTPKYLVTQMGNDKSIKCEQNLGHDTMYWYKQDSKKFLKIMFSYNNKELIINETVPNRFSPKSPDKAHLNLHINSLELGDSAVYFCASSLRQTNEKLFFGSGTQLSVL.

This clonotype has ten or more counts. This chain uses TRBV19 with TRBJ1-6; D not resolved. The germline CDR1 and CDR2 sequences are LNHDA and SQIVND (reference sequence). The V and J ends lost 1 base and 11 bases respectively, with 12 bases between them. There are 14 residues in the CDR3. Here the CDR3 reads CASSIGPAVPPLHF. In DNA form, the CDR3 reads TGTGCCAGTAGTATAGGACCGGCAGTTCCACCCCTCCACTTT.

The chain carries TRBV6-2 or TRBV6-3 and TRBJ2-1; a weak D match, TRBD1 (6 bases). This CDR3 comprises 15 residues. The V end lost 5 bases, the J end lost 2 bases, and 13 bases lay between the germline ends. CDR1 is MNHEY and CDR2 is SVGEGT in the germline V gene. The CDR3 sequence is CASSIPGHPYNEQFF. In DNA form, the CDR3 reads TGTGCCAGCAGTATCCCGGGACATCCCTACAATGAGCAGTTCTTC.

This clonotype is a singleton in its sample. The junction departs from the called germline gene at one end, perhaps through a read error. The chain combines TRBV9 with TRBJ2-3; D perhaps matches TRBD1 (5 bases). The CDR3 is 14 residues long. Germline CDR1 SGDLS, CDR2 YYNGEE. CDR3 sequence reads: CASSVQGSTETQYF. For the CDR3, the DNA is TGTGCCAGCAGCGTACAGGGTAGCACAGAAACGCAGTATTTT.

This clonotype showed up many times. The rearrangement uses TRBV5-4 and TRBJ2-7; 8 positions match TRBD1. Germline loops: CDR1 SGHNT, CDR2 YYREEE (reference sequence). The junction had 4 bases not matched to a gene; V was cut back by 0 bases and J by 2 bases. This CDR3 region has 15 residues. The CDR3 loop is CASSLGGTGAYEQYF. Written as DNA, the CDR3 is TGTGCCAGCAGCTTGGGCGGGACAGGAGCCTACGAGCAGTACTTC.

This chain connects TRBV29-1 to TRBJ2-3; possibly TRBD2 for D (5 bases). Germline-derived CDR1 and CDR2 are SQVTM and ANQGSEA. Trimming removed 1 base from V and 3 bases from J, with 8 bases in between. This CDR3 comprises 13 residues. DNA of the CDR3: TGCAGCGTTGAAGTGGGAGCAACAGATACGCAGTATTTT. It yields the protein CSVEVGATDTQYF.

This clonotype has a count of ten or more. The chain employs TRBV5-1 and TRBJ2-2; a weak D match, TRBD2 (5 bases). Germline V gives CDR1 SGHRS, CDR2 YFSETQ. Trimming cost V 0 bases and J 0 bases, with 9 bases left between them. The CDR3 loop spans 16 amino acids. The CDR3 DNA reads TGCGCCAGCAGCTTGGCCACGGGAACGAACACCGGGGAGCTGTTTTTT. Its protein product is CASSLATGTNTGELFF.

This clonotype was recorded many times. V gene TRBV2 combines with J gene TRBJ2-3, with 8 bases matching TRBD1. The V segment lost 2 bases and the J segment 4 bases; nucleotides outside the gene matches: 8. CDR1 SNHLY and CDR2 FYNNEI come from the germline V gene. There are 16 residues in the CDR3. CDR3 amino acids: CASSESRTGRPDTQYF. As DNA, the CDR3 is TGTGCCAGCAGTGAAAGTAGGACAGGGAGGCCAGATACGCAGTATTTT.

This chain connects TRBV11-2 to TRBJ2-7; 8 nucleotides agree with TRBD2. The CDR3 runs to 16 residues. CDR1 and CDR2 (germline): SGHAT, FQNNGV. With V trimmed by 2 bases and J by 6 bases, 12 bases remained unmatched. The CDR3 sequence is CASSLTSGRITGEQYF. As DNA, the CDR3 is TGTGCCAGCAGCTTAACGAGCGGGAGAATAACAGGCGAGCAGTACTTC.

This clonotype has just a few counts. The rearrangement links TRBV15 to TRBJ2-7, with TRBD2 as a possible D gene (6 bases). The CDR3 has 14 amino acids. Germline V gives CDR1 LNHNV, CDR2 YYDKDF (reference sequence). The germline V and J ends were trimmed by 6 bases and 4 bases, with 16 bases remaining between them. The CDR3, as DNA: TGTGCCACCAGTAACCTGGGACTTGGGTACGAGCAGTACTTC. Its translation: CATSNLGLGYEQYF.

To note about this clonotype: A read error may explain this, as a much larger clone is one base away. This rearrangement joins TRBV7-3 to TRBJ2-3; D is possibly TRBD2 (6 bases). The CDR3 is 17 amino acids. With 2 bases removed from V and 4 bases from J, the gap between germline ends came to 19 bases. Germline CDR1 and CDR2: SGHTA and FQGTGA. The CDR3: CASSLVGGVMGADTQYF. The CDR3 bases are TGTGCCAGCAGCTTAGTCGGGGGAGTCATGGGCGCAGATACGCAGTATTTT.

This sequence joins TRBV7-8 and TRBJ2-1, with TRBD2 matching over 8 bases. V lost 5 bases, J lost 4 bases, and 7 bases stayed unmatched. The germline V gene has CDR1 SGHVS and CDR2 FQNEAQ. The CDR3 has 15 residues. The DNA of the CDR3 is TGTGCCAGCAGCCCCGGACTAGCAGGTTACAATGAGCAGTTCTTC. It translates to CASSPGLAGYNEQFF. Filled out from reference TRBV7-8 and TRBJ2-1, the complete variable domain reads GAGVSQSPRYKVAKRGQDVALRCDPISGHVSLFWYQQALGQGPEFLTYFQNEAQLDKSGLPSDRFFAERPEGSVSTLKIQRTQQEDSAVYLCASSPGLAGYNEQFFGPGTRLTVL.

This clonotype was recorded a few times. The gene calls are TRBV9 and TRBJ2-3; D gene uncertain. The CDR3 extends over 12 amino acids. With 0 bases removed from V and 8 bases from J, the gap between germline ends came to 7 bases. The germline V gene has CDR1 SGDLS and CDR2 YYNGEE. The DNA for the CDR3 is TGTGCCAGCAGCGTAGATGTCGGTACGCAGTATTTT. It encodes CASSVDVGTQYF.

This clonotype was counted a few times. V is TRBV27 and J is TRBJ2-3; D call uncertain. The CDR3 is 12 residues long. Germline CDR1 MNHEY, CDR2 SMNVEV (reference sequence). V was shortened by 2 bases and J by 11 bases, with 11 bases between the two germline ends. CDR3 loop: CASSLDLTEQYF. The CDR3 bases are TGTGCCAGCAGTTTAGATTTAACTGAGCAGTATTTT.